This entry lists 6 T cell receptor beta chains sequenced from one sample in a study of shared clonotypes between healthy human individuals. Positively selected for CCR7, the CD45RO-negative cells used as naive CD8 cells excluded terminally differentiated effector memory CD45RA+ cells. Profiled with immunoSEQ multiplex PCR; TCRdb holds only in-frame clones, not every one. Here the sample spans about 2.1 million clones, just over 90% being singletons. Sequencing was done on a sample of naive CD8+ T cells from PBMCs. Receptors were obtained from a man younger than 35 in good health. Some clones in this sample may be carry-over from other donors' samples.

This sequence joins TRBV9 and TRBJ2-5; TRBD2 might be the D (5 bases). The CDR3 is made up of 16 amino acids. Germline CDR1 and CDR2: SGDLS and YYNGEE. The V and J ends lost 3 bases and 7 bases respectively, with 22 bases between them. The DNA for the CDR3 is TGTGCCAGCAGCGCTGAAACTGGACTGGAAGCTGGGACCCAGTACTTC. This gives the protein CASSAETGLEAGTQYF.

The CDR3 DNA reads TGTGCCAGCAGTGAGCGGACAGTAAAAGAGACCCAGTACTTC. Amino acids: CASSERTVKETQYF. The J gene is TRBJ2-5, the V gene TRBV25-1; TRBD1 might be the D (6 bases). Trimming removed 3 bases at V and 3 bases at J, with 11 bases between. Germline loops: CDR1 MGHDK, CDR2 SYGVNS. This CDR3 contains 14 residues. The whole variable domain, remainder taken from reference TRBV25-1 and TRBJ2-5, is EADIYQTPRYLVIGTGKKITLECSQTMGHDKMYWYQQDPGMELHLIHYSYGVNSTEKGDLSSESTVSRIRTEHFPLTLESARPSHTSQYLCASSERTVKETQYFGPGTRLLVL.

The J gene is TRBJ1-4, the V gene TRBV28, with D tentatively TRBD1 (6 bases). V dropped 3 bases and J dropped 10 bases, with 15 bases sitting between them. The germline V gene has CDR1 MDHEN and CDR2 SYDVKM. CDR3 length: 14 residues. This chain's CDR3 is CASSFGGGFGKLFF. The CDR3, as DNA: TGTGCCAGCAGTTTCGGGGGCGGGTTCGGAAAACTGTTTTTT.

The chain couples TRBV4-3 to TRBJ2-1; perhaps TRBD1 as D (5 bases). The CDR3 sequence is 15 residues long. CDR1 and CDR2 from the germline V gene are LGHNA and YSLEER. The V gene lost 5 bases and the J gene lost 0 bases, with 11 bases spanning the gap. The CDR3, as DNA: TGCGCCAGCAGCGCCGGGCAGGGCTCCTACAATGAGCAGTTCTTC. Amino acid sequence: CASSAGQGSYNEQFF.

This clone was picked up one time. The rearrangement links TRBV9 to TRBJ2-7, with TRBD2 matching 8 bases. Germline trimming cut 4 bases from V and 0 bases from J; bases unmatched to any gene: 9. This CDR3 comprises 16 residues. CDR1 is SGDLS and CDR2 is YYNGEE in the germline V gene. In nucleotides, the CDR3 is TGTGCCAGCAGCCCATCTAGCGGGTTGAGCTCCTACGAGCAGTACTTC. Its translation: CASSPSSGLSSYEQYF.

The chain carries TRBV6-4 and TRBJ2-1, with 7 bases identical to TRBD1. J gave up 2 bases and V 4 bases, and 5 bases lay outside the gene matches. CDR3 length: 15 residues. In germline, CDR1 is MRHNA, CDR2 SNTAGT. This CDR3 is CASSAQGNAYNEQFF. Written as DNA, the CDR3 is TGTGCCAGCAGTGCACAGGGGAACGCCTACAATGAGCAGTTCTTC.